This TCR beta chain was captured in a study of blood T cells in healthy people across ages. Of note for this clonotype: Its antigen is unknown.

V lost 4 bases and J 3 bases, leaving 15 bases between the germline ends. The germline V gene has CDR1 LGHNA and CDR2 YSLEER. CDR3 length: 15 amino acids. At least 7 million PBMCs were isolated per sample. It was with a sample-barcoded 5' primer and a J-beta primer mix that a second PCR of roughly 7 to 12 cycles was run. One entry per CDR3 protein, called by TCRdb with MiXCR from the 5' RACE reads. The sample consists of about 800,000 distinct CDR3 sequences, approximately 25% of them appearing once. Overall study findings and caveats: Donors of long life had a larger count of naive CD4+ cells and greater diversity than aged donors.

The data also belong to a second study, concerning T cells of mothers and their children.

This clonotype was sampled from a boy younger than 18 in good health. Sequenced sample: blood. The gene calls are TRBV4-3 and TRBJ2-5, with D perhaps TRBD2 (6 bases). The CDR3: CASSPWGEAKETQYF. CDR3 nucleotide sequence: TGCGCCAGCAGCCCCTGGGGGGAGGCGAAAGAGACCCAGTACTTC.